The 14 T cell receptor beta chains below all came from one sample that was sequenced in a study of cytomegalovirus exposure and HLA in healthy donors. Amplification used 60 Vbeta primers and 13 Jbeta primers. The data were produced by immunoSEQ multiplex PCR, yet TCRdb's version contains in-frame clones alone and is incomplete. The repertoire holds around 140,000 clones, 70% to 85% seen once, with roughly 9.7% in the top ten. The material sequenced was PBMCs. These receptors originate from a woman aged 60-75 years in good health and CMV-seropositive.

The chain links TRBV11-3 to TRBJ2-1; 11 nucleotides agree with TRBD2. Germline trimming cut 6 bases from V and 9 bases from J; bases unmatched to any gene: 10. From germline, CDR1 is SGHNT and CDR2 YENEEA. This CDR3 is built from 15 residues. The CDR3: CASRYSGRAGGEQFF. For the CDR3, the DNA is TGTGCCAGCAGATATAGCGGGAGGGCAGGGGGTGAGCAGTTCTTC.

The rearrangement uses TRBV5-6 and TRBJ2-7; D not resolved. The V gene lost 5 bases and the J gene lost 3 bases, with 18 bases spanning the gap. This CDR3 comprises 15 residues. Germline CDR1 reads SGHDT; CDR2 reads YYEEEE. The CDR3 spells CASSWSVGRLYEQYF. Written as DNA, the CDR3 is TGTGCCAGCAGTTGGAGTGTTGGTCGGCTCTACGAGCAGTACTTC.

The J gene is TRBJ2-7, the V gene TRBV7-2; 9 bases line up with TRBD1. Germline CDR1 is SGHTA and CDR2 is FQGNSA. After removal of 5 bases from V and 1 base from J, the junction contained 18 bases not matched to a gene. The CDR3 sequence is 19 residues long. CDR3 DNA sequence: TGTGCCAGCAGCCTCTCCGTTAGGACAGGGGCCGTTTCTTCCTACGAGCAGTACTTC. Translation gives CASSLSVRTGAVSSYEQYF.

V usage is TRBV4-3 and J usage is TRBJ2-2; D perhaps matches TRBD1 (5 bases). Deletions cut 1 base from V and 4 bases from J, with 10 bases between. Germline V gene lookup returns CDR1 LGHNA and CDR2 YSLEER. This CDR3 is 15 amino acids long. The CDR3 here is CASSQVAGPTGELFF. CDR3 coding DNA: TGCGCCAGCAGCCAAGTGGCAGGGCCCACCGGGGAGCTGTTTTTT.

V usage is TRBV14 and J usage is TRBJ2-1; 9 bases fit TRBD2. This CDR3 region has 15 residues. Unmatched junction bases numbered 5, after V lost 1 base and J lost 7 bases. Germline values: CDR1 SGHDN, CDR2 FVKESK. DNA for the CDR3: TGTGCCAGCAGCCAAGTCGGCGGGAGGGAAAATGAGCAGTTCTTC. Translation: CASSQVGGRENEQFF.

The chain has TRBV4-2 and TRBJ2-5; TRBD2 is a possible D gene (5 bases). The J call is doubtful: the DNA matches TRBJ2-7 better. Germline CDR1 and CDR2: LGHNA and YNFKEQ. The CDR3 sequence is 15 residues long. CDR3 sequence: CASSQDKRAGYEQYF. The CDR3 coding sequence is TGTGCCAGCAGCCAAGATAAGAGGGCGGGCTACGAGCAGTACTTC.

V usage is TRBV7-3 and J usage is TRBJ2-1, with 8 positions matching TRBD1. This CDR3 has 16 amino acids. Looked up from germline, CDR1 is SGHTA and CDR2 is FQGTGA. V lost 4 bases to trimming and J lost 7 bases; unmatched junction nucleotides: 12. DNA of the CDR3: TGTGCCAGCAGCTACGAAGGCGGGACAGGTAGGAATGAGCAGTTCTTC. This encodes CASSYEGGTGRNEQFF.

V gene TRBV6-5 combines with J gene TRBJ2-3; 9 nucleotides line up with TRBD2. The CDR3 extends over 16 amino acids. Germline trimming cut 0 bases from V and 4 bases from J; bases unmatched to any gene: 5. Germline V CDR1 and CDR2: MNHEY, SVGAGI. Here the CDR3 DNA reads TGTGCCAGCAGTTACTCGGGTAGCGGGAGATCAGATACGCAGTATTTT. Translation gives CASSYSGSGRSDTQYF.

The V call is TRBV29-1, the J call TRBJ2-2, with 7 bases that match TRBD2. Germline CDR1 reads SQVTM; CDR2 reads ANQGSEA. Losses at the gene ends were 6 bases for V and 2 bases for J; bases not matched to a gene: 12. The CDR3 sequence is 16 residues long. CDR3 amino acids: CSVRTGSGANTGELFF. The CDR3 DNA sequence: TGCAGCGTGAGGACCGGGAGCGGGGCTAACACCGGGGAGCTGTTTTTT.

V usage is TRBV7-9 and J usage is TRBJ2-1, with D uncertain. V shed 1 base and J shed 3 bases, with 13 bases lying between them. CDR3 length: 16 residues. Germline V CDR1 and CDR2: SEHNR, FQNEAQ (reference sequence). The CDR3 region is CASSLGSSYLYNEQFF. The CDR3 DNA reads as TGTGCCAGCAGCTTAGGGAGCTCCTACCTCTACAATGAGCAGTTCTTC. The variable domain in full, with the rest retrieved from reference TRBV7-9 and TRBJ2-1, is DTGVSQNPRHKITKRGQNVTFRCDPISEHNRLYWYRQTLGQGPEFLTYFQNEAQLEKSRLLSDRFSAERPKGSFSTLEIQRTEQGDSAMYLCASSLGSSYLYNEQFFGPGTRLTVL.

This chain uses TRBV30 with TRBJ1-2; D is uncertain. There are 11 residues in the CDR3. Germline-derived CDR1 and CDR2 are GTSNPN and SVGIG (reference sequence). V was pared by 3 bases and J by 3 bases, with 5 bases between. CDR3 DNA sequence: TGTGCCTGGAGCTCCGACTATGGCTACACCTTC. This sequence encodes CAWSSDYGYTF.

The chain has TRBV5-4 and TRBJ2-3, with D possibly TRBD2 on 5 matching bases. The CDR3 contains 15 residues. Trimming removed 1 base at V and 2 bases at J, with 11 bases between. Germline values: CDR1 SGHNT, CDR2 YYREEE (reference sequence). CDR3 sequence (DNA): TGTGCCAGCAGCTTGTTGGAGGCCATCACAGATACGCAGTATTTT. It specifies CASSLLEAITDTQYF.

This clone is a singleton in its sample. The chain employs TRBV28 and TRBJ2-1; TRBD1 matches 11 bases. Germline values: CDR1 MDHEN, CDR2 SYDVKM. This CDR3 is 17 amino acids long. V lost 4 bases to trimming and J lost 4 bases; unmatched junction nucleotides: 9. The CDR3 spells CASSSGTGGTTYNEQFF. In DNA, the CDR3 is TGTGCCAGCAGTTCCGGGACAGGGGGTACGACGTACAATGAGCAGTTCTTC.

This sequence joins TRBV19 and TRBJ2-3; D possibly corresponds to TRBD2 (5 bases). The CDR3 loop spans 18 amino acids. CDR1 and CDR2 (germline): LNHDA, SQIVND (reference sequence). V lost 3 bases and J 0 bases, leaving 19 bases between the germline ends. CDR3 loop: CASSILTRGLRSTDTQYF. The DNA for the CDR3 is TGTGCCAGTAGTATTCTCACTCGCGGGCTCCGGAGCACAGATACGCAGTATTTT.